This is a list of T cell receptor beta chains from one sample in a study of cytomegalovirus exposure and HLA in healthy donors. Clones were sequenced by immunoSEQ multiplex PCR, and TCRdb holds only the in-frame ones, with some missing. The sample consists of approximately 150,000 clones, around 90% of them appearing once. The sequenced material came from PBMCs. These receptors all stem from a man between 18 and 29 years old in good health and CMV-seropositive. The CDR3 runs from the conserved cysteine through the conserved F or W. D genes are given only for firm matches. Size values are once, few and many counts, or a class for expanded clones, and some rows have none.

TRBJ2-5 | once | TRBD1 | TRBV6-6 | CASSYRPGQGETQYF | TGTGCCAGCAGTTACCGCCCGGGACAGGGGGAGACCCAGTACTTC
TRBJ2-7 | - | - | TRBV7-6 | CASSLAGPVFYEQYF | TGTGCCAGCAGCTTAGCGGGGCCGGTCTTCTACGAGCAGTACTTC
TRBJ1-2 | - | - | TRBV16 | CASSQSGVRTGIWSYTF | TGTGCCAGCAGCCAATCAGGGGTCCGTACGGGTATATGGAGCTACACCTTC
TRBJ2-7 | - | - | TRBV27 | CASRNRSAGVVEQYF | TGTGCCAGCCGCAACCGGTCGGCAGGGGTTGTCGAGCAGTACTTC
TRBJ2-7 | - | - | TRBV2 | CASSPLDRFYEQYF | TGTGCCAGCAGCCCGTTAGACAGATTCTACGAGCAGTACTTC
TRBJ1-2 | - | - | TRBV6-6 | CASSYRGHSNYGYTF | TGTGCCAGCAGTTACCGCGGACACTCTAACTATGGCTACACCTTC
TRBJ2-1 | - | TRBD1 | TRBV5-8 | CASSLEGTANEQFF | TGTGCCAGCAGCTTGGAGGGGACAGCCAATGAGCAGTTCTTC
TRBJ2-4 | - | TRBD1 | TRBV29-1 | CSVGTGGAKNIQYF | TGCAGCGTTGGGACAGGGGGAGCCAAAAACATTCAGTACTTC
TRBJ2-7 | - | - | TRBV11-2 | CASSSPGGEPYEQYF | TGTGCCAGCAGCTCCCCAGGCGGGGAACCCTACGAGCAGTACTTC
TRBJ2-7 | - | TRBD1 | TRBV5-1 | CASSSTGAGYEQYF | TGCGCCAGCAGCTCGACAGGGGCGGGCTACGAGCAGTACTTC
TRBJ2-7 | - | TRBD2 | TRBV6-1 | CASTLAGVYEQYF | TGTGCCAGCACCCTGGCGGGAGTCTACGAGCAGTACTTC
TRBJ1-1 | - | TRBD1 | TRBV11-1 | CASSQPGFKGGLVTEAFF | TGTGCCAGCAGCCAGCCCGGATTCAAAGGGGGCTTGGTCACTGAAGCTTTCTTT
TRBJ1-1 | few | - | TRBV7-6 | CASSLEGSSTEAFF | TGTGCCAGCAGCTTAGAAGGGAGTAGCACTGAAGCTTTCTTT
TRBJ2-3 | once | - | TRBV11-2 | CASSITGTSTSTDTQYF | TGTGCCAGCAGCATTACCGGGACATCCACTAGCACAGATACGCAGTATTTT
TRBJ2-1 | - | - | TRBV19 | CASTQRGAGAYNEQFF | TGTGCCAGTACCCAGAGGGGGGCGGGGGCCTACAATGAGCAGTTCTTC
TRBJ1-6 | - | - | TRBV2 | CASSDGNSPLHF | TGTGCCAGCAGTGACGGGAATTCACCCCTCCACTTT
TRBJ2-7 | few | TRBD1 | TRBV23-1 | CASSQSGDSFGYEQYF | TGCGCCAGCAGTCAATCCGGGGACAGCTTCGGGTACGAGCAGTACTTC
TRBJ1-2 | few | - | TRBV9 | CASSAPPSNYGYTF | TGTGCCAGCAGCGCCCCGCCCAGTAACTATGGCTACACCTTC
TRBJ2-5 | - | - | TRBV11-3 | CASSLGLQQETQYF | TGTGCCAGCAGCTTAGGACTACAACAAGAGACCCAGTACTTC
TRBJ2-1 | once | - | TRBV2 | CASRLGLGDEQFF | TGTGCCAGCAGGCTGGGTCTCGGGGATGAGCAGTTCTTC
TRBJ2-1 | - | TRBD1 | TRBV14 | CASSSTGGGEQFF | TGTGCCAGCAGTTCGACAGGGGGCGGTGAGCAGTTCTTC
TRBJ2-5 | - | - | TRBV29-1 | CSVWGHETQYF | TGCAGCGTATGGGGGCACGAGACCCAGTACTTC
TRBJ1-1 | - | - | TRBV6-4 | CASSEQGSVNTEAFF | TGTGCCAGCAGTGAACAGGGCAGCGTGAACACTGAAGCTTTCTTT
TRBJ1-3 | few | - | TRBV10-3 | CAISQNGNTIYF | TGTGCCATCAGTCAGAACGGAAACACCATATATTTT
TRBJ1-5 | few | - | TRBV7-6 | CASSLVPNRGNQPQHF | TGTGCCAGCAGCTTAGTACCCAACCGGGGCAATCAGCCCCAGCATTTT
TRBJ2-7 | - | - | TRBV21-1 | CASNTNRGNEQYF | TGTGCCAGCAACACAAACAGGGGGAACGAGCAGTACTTC
TRBJ1-1 | - | - | TRBV27 | CASSRVTGLRNTEAFF | TGTGCCAGCAGCCGGGTAACGGGACTCAGGAACACTGAAGCTTTCTTT
TRBJ2-7 | - | - | TRBV5-4 | CASSLGAGDYEQYF | TGTGCCAGCAGCTTGGGGGCAGGGGACTACGAGCAGTACTTC
TRBJ2-1 | - | TRBD1 | TRBV11-2 | CASSLIGQGGDEQFF | TGTGCCAGCAGCCTAATAGGACAGGGCGGGGATGAGCAGTTCTTC
TRBJ2-7 | few | TRBD2 | TRBV7-9 | CASSLARGAGVYEQYF | TGTGCCAGCAGCTTAGCGCGGGGGGCGGGTGTCTACGAGCAGTACTTC
TRBJ1-1 | - | - | TRBV29-1 | CSVGTTGSTEAFF | TGCAGCGTTGGAACCACGGGGAGCACTGAAGCTTTCTTT
TRBJ1-1 | once | TRBD1 | TRBV5-1 | CASRETGERAKEAFF | TGCGCCAGTCGTGAGACAGGGGAGCGAGCTAAGGAAGCTTTCTTT
TRBJ1-5 | - | - | TRBV27 | CASSALGQPQHF | TGTGCCAGCAGTGCCCTAGGTCAGCCCCAGCATTTT
TRBJ2-5 | - | TRBD1 | TRBV5-6 | CASSLQGIETQYF | TGTGCCAGCAGCTTACAGGGGATCGAGACCCAGTACTTC
TRBJ1-5 | - | - | TRBV30 | CAWSQEGVGNQPQHF | TGTGCCTGGAGTCAGGAGGGTGTGGGCAATCAGCCCCAGCATTTT
TRBJ2-3 | - | - | TRBV6-5 | CASLLEGTDTQYF | TGTGCCAGTCTCTTGGAGGGAACAGATACGCAGTATTTT
TRBJ2-5 | once | TRBD2 | TRBV10-2 | CANSGVFSYQETQYF | TGCGCCAACAGCGGGGTATTTTCGTACCAAGAGACCCAGTACTTC
TRBJ2-1 | - | TRBD1 | TRBV10-3 | CAISGISGQDNYNEQFF | TGTGCCATCAGTGGCATTTCGGGACAGGACAACTACAATGAGCAGTTCTTC
TRBJ1-5 | - | - | TRBV1 | CTSSQHYRDRGLSSNQPQHF | TGCACCAGCAGCCAACACTACCGGGACAGGGGGCTGTCAAGCAATCAGCCCCAGCATTTT
TRBJ2-7 | once | - | TRBV19 | CASSIGRGSYEQYF | TGTGCCAGTAGTATAGGACGGGGTTCCTACGAGCAGTACTTC
TRBJ1-1 | - | TRBD1 | TRBV18 | CASSTGTAVNTEAFF | TGTGCCAGCTCAACCGGGACAGCCGTGAACACTGAAGCTTTCTTT
TRBJ2-1 | - | TRBD2 | TRBV6-4 | CASSELAGSYNEQFF | TGTGCCAGCAGTGAACTAGCGGGATCCTACAATGAGCAGTTCTTC
TRBJ2-6 | - | - | TRBV27 | CASTSTAGANVLTF | TGTGCCAGCACCTCAACGGCTGGGGCCAACGTCCTGACTTTC